These T cell receptor beta chains were read from a single sample in a study of T cells in Graves' hyperthyroidism and ophthalmopathy. TCRdb independently ran MiXCR on the multiplex PCR reads; one entry per CDR3 protein. The table records fewer than 350,000 distinct CDR3 sequences, around a sixth of them present only once. What was sequenced was blood. These receptor sequences come from a woman aged 40 to 50 with Graves' ophthalmopathy. CDR3s include the opening cysteine and the closing phenylalanine or tryptophan. The D gene is left open where the match is weak. Only some rows state a clone size, as once, few, many or a class for expanded clones.

CDR3nt	CDR3aa	abundance	d_gene	v_gene	j_gene
TGTGCCAGCAGCACACGGACAGGCCGGGGCTACACCTTC	CASSTRTGRGYTF	many	TRBD1	TRBV7-8	TRBJ1-2
TGTGCCAGCACCGTAAAGGGACATCTCCTCTCTGGGGCCAACGTCCTGACTTTC	CASTVKGHLLSGANVLTF	many	NA	TRBV7-2	TRBJ2-6
TGTGCCAGCACCCCCGATGATTGGGAGACCCAGTACTTC	CASTPDDWETQYF	many	NA	TRBV12-3/TRBV12-4	TRBJ2-5
TGTGCCAGCAGCCCGACAGGGGAGGACACTGAAGCTTTCTTT	CASSPTGEDTEAFF	many	TRBD1	TRBV7-3	TRBJ1-1
TGTGCCAGCAGTCACGCACTAGGGGGTAACTATGGCTACACCTTC	CASSHALGGNYGYTF	many	NA	TRBV27	TRBJ1-2
TGTGCCAGCAGCTTAGCGGGGACAGGCTATTCACCCCTCCACTTT	CASSLAGTGYSPLHF	NA	TRBD1	TRBV7-2	TRBJ1-6
TGTGCCTGGAGTCAACCAGGGGGCGCTTCACCCCTCCACTTT	CAWSQPGGASPLHF	many	TRBD1	TRBV30	TRBJ1-6
TGTGCCAGCAGCTTAGAGGCAGCTAGCGGCGAGCAGTACTTC	CASSLEAASGEQYF	many	TRBD2	TRBV7-9	TRBJ2-7
TGTGCCAGCAGTGACTCGGTCCAGAGCAATCAGCCCCAGCATTTT	CASSDSVQSNQPQHF	NA	NA	TRBV6-4	TRBJ1-5
TGTGCCAGCAGCCTAGCGGGATTGAGCACAGATACGCAGTATTTT	CASSLAGLSTDTQYF	many	TRBD2	TRBV12-3/TRBV12-4	TRBJ2-3
TGTGCCAGCAGTGGGACAGCCCCCGGCGAGCAGTACTTC	CASSGTAPGEQYF	many	TRBD1	TRBV12-3/TRBV12-4	TRBJ2-7
TGTGCCAGCAGTTTGCCGGGGACTAGAAGTCTAGAGACCCAGTACTTC	CASSLPGTRSLETQYF	NA	TRBD2	TRBV28	TRBJ2-5
TGTGCCACCAGTGACGTTCGGTCCAGGGCCATTTACTTC	CATSDVRSRAIYF	many	NA	TRBV24-1	TRBJ2-7
TGTGCCAGCAGCCTGTCGTCCTTGGCCTACGAGCAGTACTTC	CASSLSSLAYEQYF	NA	NA	TRBV11-2	TRBJ2-7
TGTGCCAGCAGCACCAACCCTGGGACAGGCTATGGCTACACCTTC	CASSTNPGTGYGYTF	many	TRBD1	TRBV28	TRBJ1-2
TGTGCCAGCAGTCAACACGGGACTAGCGGGAGGTACGAGCAGTACTTC	CASSQHGTSGRYEQYF	many	TRBD2	TRBV12-3/TRBV12-4	TRBJ2-7
TGTGCCAGCAGTTTCGGCGAGCAGTACTTC	CASSFGEQYF	many	NA	TRBV28	TRBJ2-7
TGTGCCAGCAGTTACTCAGGGACAGAAACCTACGAGCAGTACTTC	CASSYSGTETYEQYF	NA	TRBD1	TRBV6-2/TRBV6-3	TRBJ2-7
TGTGCCAGCAGCCAATTATCCGGGGGCGGAGAGACCCAGTACTTC	CASSQLSGGGETQYF	few	NA	TRBV14	TRBJ2-5
TGTGCCAGCAGCCTTTGGACTAGCGGGGGCTCCCAAGAGACCCAGTACTTC	CASSLWTSGGSQETQYF	many	TRBD2	TRBV6-2/TRBV6-3	TRBJ2-5
TGTGCCAGCAGCCGAGGTTCTGTCGGTAGAAGGAGCAATCAGCCCCAGCATTTT	CASSRGSVGRRSNQPQHF	many	NA	TRBV6-2/TRBV6-3	TRBJ1-5
TGTGCCAGCAGCCGCGTTAGGGAGGCCCTCTATGGCTACACCTTC	CASSRVREALYGYTF	many	NA	TRBV6-2/TRBV6-3	TRBJ1-2
TGTGCCAGCAGCTTAGCTGCAGGGTGGGAGACCCAGTACTTC	CASSLAAGWETQYF	few	NA	TRBV7-8	TRBJ2-5
TGCGCCAGCAGCCAAGAGTCAGGCGTCTTGTGGCTGTTTTTT	CASSQESGVLWLFF	many	NA	TRBV4-1	TRBJ2-2
TGTGCCAGTTCAAGTCAACAGGGATTGATAAATCAGCCCCAGCATTTT	CASSSQQGLINQPQHF	many	NA	TRBV6-1	TRBJ1-5
TGTGCCAGCAGTTTCCTCGGACAGGGTGATGAGCAGTTCTTC	CASSFLGQGDEQFF	many	TRBD1	TRBV27	TRBJ2-1